This T cell receptor (beta chain) originates from a study of T cells in Graves' hyperthyroidism and ophthalmopathy. Findings and limits, study-wide: Ophthalmopathy was predicted by the model a median of roughly 6.7 months ahead of onset. Most clonotypes that expanded in the thyroid above 0.001 also showed up in blood.

In patients aged 18 to 65, hyperthyroidism was newly diagnosed, with duration under 2 months. RNA transcripts were the template for amplifying TCR beta CDR3 regions. An initial round of RT-PCR targeting the TCR CDR3 relied on the HTBI primer set. TCRdb used MiXCR to reprocess the multiplex PCR reads, holding one entry per CDR3 protein. The sample carries 750,000 to 950,000 distinct CDR3 sequences, roughly 37% recorded once. A word on this clonotype: The antigen is unknown. The junction differs from germline at one of its ends, possibly a read error.

Germline V gene lookup returns CDR1 SGDLS and CDR2 YYNGEE. The CDR3 is 15 residues long. The chain uses TRBV9 and TRBJ2-7; 7 positions match TRBD2. The sequencing input was blood. The sequence was collected from a man between 18 and 29 years old with Graves' hyperthyroidism. The DNA for the CDR3 is TGTGCCAACAGCGTAGGTCTAGCGGAGAGGAGCGAGCAGTACTTC. This translates into CANSVGLAERSEQYF.